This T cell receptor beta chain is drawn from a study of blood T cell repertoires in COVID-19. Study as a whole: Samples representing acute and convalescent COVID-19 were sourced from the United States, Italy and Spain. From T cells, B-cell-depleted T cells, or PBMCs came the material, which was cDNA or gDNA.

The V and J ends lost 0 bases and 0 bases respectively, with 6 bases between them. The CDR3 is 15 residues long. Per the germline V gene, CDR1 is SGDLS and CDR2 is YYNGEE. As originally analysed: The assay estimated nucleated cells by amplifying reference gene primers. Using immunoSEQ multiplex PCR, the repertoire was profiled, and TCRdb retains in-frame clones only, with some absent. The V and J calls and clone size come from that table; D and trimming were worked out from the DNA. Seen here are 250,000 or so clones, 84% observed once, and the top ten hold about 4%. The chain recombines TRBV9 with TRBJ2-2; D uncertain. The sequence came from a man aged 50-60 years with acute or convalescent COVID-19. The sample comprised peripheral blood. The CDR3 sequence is CASSVEWPNTGELFF. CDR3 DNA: TGTGCCAGCAGCGTAGAATGGCCGAACACCGGGGAGCTGTTTTTT.